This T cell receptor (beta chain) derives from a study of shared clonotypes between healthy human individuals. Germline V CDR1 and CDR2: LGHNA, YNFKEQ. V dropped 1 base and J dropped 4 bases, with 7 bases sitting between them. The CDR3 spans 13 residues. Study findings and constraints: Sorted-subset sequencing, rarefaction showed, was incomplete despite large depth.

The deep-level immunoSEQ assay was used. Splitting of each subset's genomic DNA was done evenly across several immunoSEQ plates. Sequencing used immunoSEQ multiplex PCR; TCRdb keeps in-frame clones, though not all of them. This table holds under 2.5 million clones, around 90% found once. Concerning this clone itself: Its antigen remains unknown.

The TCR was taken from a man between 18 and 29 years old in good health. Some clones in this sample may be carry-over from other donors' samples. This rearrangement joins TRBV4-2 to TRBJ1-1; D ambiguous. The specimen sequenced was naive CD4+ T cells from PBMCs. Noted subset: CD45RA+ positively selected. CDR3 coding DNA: TGTGCCAGCAGCCAAGGGGAGGGCACTGAAGCTTTCTTT. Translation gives CASSQGEGTEAFF.